Below, one T cell receptor beta chain is given with its context. The target antigen is unknown. The source of the sample is a study of cytomegalovirus exposure and HLA in healthy donors. Study-level results: The investigators catalogued some 160 TCR beta chains as cytomegalovirus-associated. It was shown in a later analysis that HLA-associated TCR beta chains were more clonally expanded than other, equally common chains.

60 Vbeta and 13 Jbeta primers were used in PCR. Here immunoSEQ multiplex PCR was the method, and the copy in TCRdb shows in-frame clones only, minus some. The sample has approximately 120,000 clones; roughly 79% are singletons. CDR3 length: 17 residues. Germline CDR1 and CDR2: SGDLS and YYNGEE. Trimming cost V 3 bases and J 1 base; bases outside gene matches: 9. Source material: PBMCs. This TCR came from a man younger than 45 in good health and CMV-seronegative. The chain couples TRBV9 to TRBJ1-3; 8 nucleotides line up with TRBD1. In DNA form, the CDR3 reads TGTGCCAGCAGCGACCGGGCAGGGGGCGCTTCTGGAAACACCATATATTTT. This encodes CASSDRAGGASGNTIYF.